This T cell receptor beta chain was sequenced in a study of T cells in Graves' hyperthyroidism and ophthalmopathy. This clonotype was observed at least ten times. As yet, its antigen is unknown. The study's findings and limits: The blood repertoire included most of the expanded thyroid clonotypes above 0.001.

Across 18 months, stable Graves' hyperthyroidism was marked by no progression to ophthalmopathy. Amplification of TCR beta CDR3 regions was performed using RNA transcripts as template. The HTBI primer set served for first-round RT-PCR of the TCR CDR3. From the multiplex PCR reads, TCRdb called clonotypes with MiXCR, one entry per CDR3 protein. The repertoire holds 450,000 to 650,000 distinct CDR3 sequences, 20% to 25% seen once, with about 25% in the top ten. The receptor was derived from a man aged 18 to 29 with Graves' hyperthyroidism. Sequenced input: blood.

For the CDR3, the DNA is TGCAGTGCGAGCCCCCTAGCGGGGAGCCAAGAGACCCAGTACTTC. Amino acid sequence: CSASPLAGSQETQYF. V usage is TRBV20-1 and J usage is TRBJ2-5, with TRBD2 matching 9 bases. With 6 bases clipped from V and 1 base from J, the junction kept 9 bases outside the gene matches. Germline V CDR1 and CDR2: DFQATT, SNEGSKA (reference sequence). The CDR3 sequence is 15 residues long.